This is a list of T cell receptor beta chains from one sample in a study of beta chain features in type 1 diabetes. Assay used: immunoSEQ multiplex PCR; TCRdb lists only in-frame clones, some missing. Here the sample spans over 150,000 clones, around 8% being singletons. Sequencing was carried out using central memory CD4+ T cells from blood. These receptors were taken from a man aged 18 to 30 in good health. The CDR3 runs from the conserved cysteine through the conserved F or W. D genes are given only for firm matches. Clone sizes are given selectively: once, few, many, or a class where the clone is expanded.

size	V	J	D	length	DNA	CDR3
NA	TRBV7-9	TRBJ1-4	TRBD1	14	TGTGCCAGCAGCATGCGACAGGGTAGTGAAAAACTGTTTTTT	CASSMRQGSEKLFF
few	TRBV6-6	TRBJ2-1	NA	12	TGTGCCAGCAGCCGTCAGGATCATGAGCAGTTCTTC	CASSRQDHEQFF
NA	TRBV15	TRBJ1-1	TRBD1	14	TGTGCCACCAGCTCCTACCGGGACAGCTACTTGGCTTTCTTT	CATSSYRDSYLAFF
NA	TRBV28	TRBJ1-5	TRBD1	15	TGTGCCAGCAGTACCACCGGGACAGGGTATCAGCCCCAGCATTTT	CASSTTGTGYQPQHF
few	TRBV14	TRBJ2-1	NA	15	TGTGCCAGCAGCCCCGCCGACAGGAGTTTCAATGAGCAGTTCTTC	CASSPADRSFNEQFF
NA	TRBV28	TRBJ1-1	NA	13	TGTGCCAGCATAATGACAAGGAACACTGAAGCTTTCTTT	CASIMTRNTEAFF
few	TRBV7-2	TRBJ1-1	TRBD1	15	TGTGCCAGCAGCAAACAGGGGGCGGTGAACACTGAAGCTTTCTTT	CASSKQGAVNTEAFF
NA	TRBV4-1	TRBJ2-2	TRBD2	17	TGCGCCAGCAGCCGAACTAGCGGGAGGGCCTATGGCGGGGAGCTGTTTTTT	CASSRTSGRAYGGELFF
NA	TRBV6-5	TRBJ2-2	TRBD2	15	TGTGCCAGCAGCGTAGCGGGAGTTGGCACCGGGGAGCTGTTTTTT	CASSVAGVGTGELFF
NA	TRBV4-3	TRBJ2-5	NA	13	TGCGCCAGCAGCACCCTAGGAGGGGAGACCCAGTACTTC	CASSTLGGETQYF
NA	TRBV27	TRBJ2-2	TRBD1	16	TGTGCCAGCAGTGCGACGGGACAGGTGAACACCGGGGAGCTGTTTTTT	CASSATGQVNTGELFF
NA	TRBV20-1	TRBJ2-7	NA	11	TGCAGTGCTCTGCTACCCTACGAGCAGTACTTC	CSALLPYEQYF
NA	TRBV4-3	TRBJ2-7	TRBD2	14	TGCGCCAGCAGCCAAGCAGGACTAGCTGACGAGCAGTACTTC	CASSQAGLADEQYF
many	TRBV28	TRBJ2-3	NA	14	TGTGCCAGCAGTCTAGCGGCGAGGGGGAATACGCAGTATTTT	CASSLAARGNTQYF
NA	TRBV7-2	TRBJ1-2	NA	14	TGTGCCAGCAGCTTGAGACAGACTAACTATGGCTACACCTTC	CASSLRQTNYGYTF
NA	TRBV7-2	TRBJ1-1	NA	13	TGTGCCAGCAGTTCCAGGGGTCCCCCTGAAGCTTTCTTT	CASSSRGPPEAFF
NA	TRBV7-2	TRBJ1-5	NA	15	TGTGCCAGCAGCCGGAGTGCCAGTAGCAATCAGCCCCAGCATTTT	CASSRSASSNQPQHF